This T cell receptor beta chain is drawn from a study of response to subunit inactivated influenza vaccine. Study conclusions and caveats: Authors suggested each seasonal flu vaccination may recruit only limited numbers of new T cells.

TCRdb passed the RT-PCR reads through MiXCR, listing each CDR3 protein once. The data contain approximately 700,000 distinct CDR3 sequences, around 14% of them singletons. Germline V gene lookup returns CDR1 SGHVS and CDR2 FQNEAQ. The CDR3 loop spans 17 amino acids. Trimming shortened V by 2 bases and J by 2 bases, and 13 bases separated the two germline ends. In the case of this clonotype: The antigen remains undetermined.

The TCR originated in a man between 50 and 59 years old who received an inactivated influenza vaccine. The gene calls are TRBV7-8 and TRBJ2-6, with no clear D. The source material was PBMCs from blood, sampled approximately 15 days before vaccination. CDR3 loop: CASSLLVIGTGANVLTF. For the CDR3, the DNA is TGTGCCAGCAGCTTACTAGTTATTGGAACTGGGGCCAACGTCCTGACTTTC. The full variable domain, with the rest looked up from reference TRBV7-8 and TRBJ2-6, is GAGVSQSPRYKVAKRGQDVALRCDPISGHVSLFWYQQALGQGPEFLTYFQNEAQLDKSGLPSDRFFAERPEGSVSTLKIQRTQQEDSAVYLCASSLLVIGTGANVLTFGAGSRLTVL.